Sequencing of this T cell receptor beta chain was carried out in a study of response to subunit inactivated influenza vaccine. This clonotype was detected only a few times. Its specificity is not known. Study-wide points: Each seasonal influenza vaccination recruits few new T cells, the authors suggested.

TCRdb re-analysed the RT-PCR reads in MiXCR, keeping a single row per CDR3 protein. This table has about 650,000 distinct CDR3 sequences, 12% to 15% appearing once. Sequenced here: PBMCs from blood, sampled roughly 2 weeks before vaccination. The source of this sequence is a middle-aged man who received an inactivated influenza vaccine.

The CDR3 sequence: CASSFRRSAYEQYF. The DNA of the CDR3 is TGCGCCAGCAGCTTTAGGCGCTCGGCCTACGAGCAGTACTTC. V is TRBV5-1 and J is TRBJ2-7; D is unresolved. Trimming cost V 2 bases and J 2 bases, with 11 bases left between them. Germline CDR1 is SGHRS and CDR2 is YFSETQ. The CDR3 contains 14 residues.